Described below is a single TCR beta chain sequence and its context. V shed 1 base and J 0 bases; nucleotides not matched to a gene: 7. There are 19 residues in the CDR3. CDR1 SGHNT and CDR2 YENEEA come from the germline V gene. This record belongs to a study of blood T cell repertoires in COVID-19. Turning to the study itself: Sites in the United States, Italy and Spain provided acute and convalescent COVID-19 samples. Nucleic acid was either cDNA or gDNA, and it came from T cells, B-cell-depleted T cells, or PBMCs.

Authors' methods: The assay estimated nucleated cells by amplifying reference gene primers. Sequencing used immunoSEQ multiplex PCR; TCRdb keeps in-frame clones, though not all of them. D and trimming come from the DNA, and the V and J calls and clone size come from that table. The data contain over 100,000 clones, 82% of them singletons. Sequenced input: peripheral blood. This rearrangement joins TRBV11-3 to TRBJ2-4, with 12 bases aligning to TRBD1. The receptor was derived from a woman aged 70-85 years with acute or convalescent COVID-19. The CDR3 sequence: CASSLAGTGGSLAKNIQYF. The CDR3 DNA sequence: TGTGCCAGCAGCTTAGCTGGGACAGGGGGCTCCTTAGCCAAAAACATTCAGTACTTC.